This TCR beta chain came from a study of T cells in women clearing cervical HPV infection. Of note for this clone: The CDR3 end lies 3 residues beyond the end of the read and is filled in from the germline J gene.

Germline V CDR1 and CDR2: MNHEY, SVGEGT. This CDR3 has 13 amino acids. The junction had 4 bases not matched to a gene; V was cut back by 3 bases and J by 6 bases. The data were produced by immunoSEQ multiplex PCR, yet TCRdb's version contains in-frame clones alone and is incomplete. Recorded for this sample: 30,000 to 45,000 clones. The material sequenced was blood buffy coat. The chain is built from TRBV6-2 or TRBV6-3 and TRBJ1-2; 7 bases match TRBD1. The source is a woman between 18 and 75 years old with a cervical HPV16 infection that either progressed to CIN3+ or cleared (not recorded which). The CDR3 loop is CASSYQGEHGYTF. The CDR3 DNA, read in part, is TGTGCCAGCAGTTATCAGGGGGAACATGGC.